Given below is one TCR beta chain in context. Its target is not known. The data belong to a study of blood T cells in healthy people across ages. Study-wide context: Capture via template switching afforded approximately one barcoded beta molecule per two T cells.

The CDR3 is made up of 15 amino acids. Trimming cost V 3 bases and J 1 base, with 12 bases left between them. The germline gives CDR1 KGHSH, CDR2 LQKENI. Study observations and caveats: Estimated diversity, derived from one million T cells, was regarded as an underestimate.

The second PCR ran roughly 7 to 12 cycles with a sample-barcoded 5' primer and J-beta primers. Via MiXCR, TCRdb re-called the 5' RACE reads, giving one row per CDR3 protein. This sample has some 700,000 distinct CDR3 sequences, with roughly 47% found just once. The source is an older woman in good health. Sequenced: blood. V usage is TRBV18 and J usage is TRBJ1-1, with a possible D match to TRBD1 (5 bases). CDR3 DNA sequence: TGTGCCAGCTCACCCCAGGACACTCAGAACACTGAAGCTTTCTTT. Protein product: CASSPQDTQNTEAFF.